This T cell receptor (beta chain) was retrieved from a study of metastatic and nonmetastatic thyroid tumors. Patients underwent thyroid surgery, and none had received any treatment before it. V shed 2 bases, J shed 1 base, and the junction held 6 bases outside the gene matches. Germline CDR1 LNHDA, CDR2 SQIVND (reference sequence). CDR3 size: 17 residues. Study-level findings and limits: According to reports, the diversity of TCR beta was significantly higher in malignant thyroid tumors than in benign nodules, and this held in both blood and tumor samples.

TCRdb reprocessed the PCR reads using MiXCR. The profile covers a few thousand clones, with approximately 15% appearing a single time and 15% to 20% taken by the ten largest. Turning to this clone: The antigen remains undetermined.

Sequenced sample: adjacent normal tissue. The chain employs TRBV19 and TRBJ2-3, with 10 bases lining up with TRBD2. The source of this sequence is a female donor with papillary thyroid cancer or a benign thyroid nodule (not recorded which). Some clones in this sample may be carry-over from other donors' samples. The CDR3 sequence: CASSISGGTSGTDTQYF. CDR3 bases: TGTGCCAGTAGTATATCCGGCGGGACTAGCGGCACAGATACGCAGTATTTT.